The 14 T cell receptor beta chains listed next were all sequenced from one sample in a study of T cell responses to AZD1222 COVID-19 vaccine. Generated by immunoSEQ multiplex PCR, the TCRdb table keeps only in-frame clones and is missing some. The sample lists about 72,000 clones, around nine tenths occurring once. Specimen: peripheral blood, collected on day 0 of AZD1222 vaccination. These receptors came from an adult in good health.

This clone was observed a few times. The chain links TRBV28 to TRBJ1-2; no reliable D call. The CDR3 runs 12 residues. The germline gives CDR1 MDHEN, CDR2 SYDVKM. The V gene lost 5 bases and the J gene lost 5 bases, with 9 bases spanning the gap. The CDR3 region has the DNA TGTGCCAGCAGTCCCAACAATTATGGCTACACCTTC. Translated: CASSPNNYGYTF.

V is TRBV10-3 and J is TRBJ1-1; D is unclear. Germline V gene data show CDR1 as ENHRY and CDR2 as SYGVKD. The CDR3 is 14 residues long. Trimming shortened V by 6 bases and J by 2 bases, and 13 bases separated the two germline ends. CDR3 nucleotides: TGTGCCATCAGAGCGACTGCCCTAAACACTGAAGCTTTCTTT. As protein: CAIRATALNTEAFF.

The genes are TRBV7-9 and TRBJ2-5, with TRBD2 as a possible D gene (6 bases). CDR3 length: 10 amino acids. V dropped 11 bases and J dropped 2 bases, with 6 bases sitting between them. Per germline, CDR1 SEHNR and CDR2 FQNEAQ (reference sequence). This CDR3 is CAGGQETQYF. The CDR3 nucleotides are TGTGCCGGGGGGCAAGAGACCCAGTACTTC.

The rearrangement uses TRBV29-1 and TRBJ1-4; D is undetermined. The length of the CDR3 is 13 residues. The V end lost 7 bases, the J end lost 8 bases, and 17 bases lay between the germline ends. Germline V CDR1 and CDR2: SQVTM, ANQGSEA. This CDR3 reads CSGTGKGGEKLFF. The CDR3 DNA reads TGCAGCGGCACCGGGAAAGGAGGAGAAAAACTGTTTTTT.

This sequence joins TRBV7-2 and TRBJ1-1, with D maybe TRBD1 (5 bases). Germline loops: CDR1 SGHTA, CDR2 FQGNSA. This CDR3 spans 16 amino acids. Trimming removed 5 bases at V and 6 bases at J, with 22 bases between. The CDR3 region has the DNA TGTGCCAGCAGCGATTCCGGGACCACCTCACTCTCTGAAGCTTTCTTT. It is translated as CASSDSGTTSLSEAFF.

V usage is TRBV6-1 and J usage is TRBJ1-5; D gene uncertain. The V gene's germline CDR1 is MNHNS and CDR2 SASEGT. CDR3 length: 15 residues. V was pared by 0 bases and J by 5 bases, with 11 bases between. The DNA of the CDR3 is TGTGCCAGCAGTGAAGCCCCAGGCGTGTATCAGCCCCAGCATTTT. This codes for CASSEAPGVYQPQHF.

The chain is built from TRBV11-2 and TRBJ2-7; D may be TRBD2 (6 bases). Trimming removed 4 bases at V and 3 bases at J, with 19 bases between. Germline V gene sequence: CDR1 SGHAT, CDR2 FQNNGV. The CDR3 contains 16 residues. The CDR3 nucleotides read TGTGCCAGCAGCTCCTGGGATCCAGCGGGCGGCTACGAGCAGTACTTC. Translation: CASSSWDPAGGYEQYF.

This chain connects TRBV5-1 to TRBJ1-2; TRBD1 matches 7 bases. Trimming at V came to 3 bases and at J to 1 base, leaving 3 bases not matched to a gene. This CDR3 spans 14 amino acids. CDR1 and CDR2 (germline): SGHRS, YFSETQ. The CDR3 reads CASSWGQINYGYTF. The CDR3, as DNA: TGCGCCAGCAGCTGGGGACAGATTAACTATGGCTACACCTTC. Drawing the rest from reference TRBV5-1 and TRBJ1-2, the complete variable domain is KAGVTQTPRYLIKTRGQQVTLSCSPISGHRSVSWYQQTPGQGLQFLFEYFSETQRNKGNFPGRFSGRQFSNSRSEMNVSTLELGDSALYLCASSWGQINYGYTFGSGTRLTVV.

The chain is built from TRBV6-2 or TRBV6-3 and TRBJ2-2; unclear D gene. Per the germline V gene, CDR1 is MNHEY and CDR2 is SVGEGT. The CDR3 spans 15 residues. V dropped 5 bases and J dropped 1 base, with 11 bases sitting between them. The CDR3, as DNA: TGTGCCAGCAGTCCCCCCGCCTGGAACACCGGGGAGCTGTTTTTT. Translated: CASSPPAWNTGELFF.

The sample holds one count of this clone. The CDR3 sequence: CASSQDLRGQDGYTF. CDR3 coding DNA: TGCGCCAGCAGCCAAGATCTCCGGGGGCAGGATGGCTACACCTTC. The chain couples TRBV4-3 to TRBJ1-2; the D gene is possibly TRBD1 (6 bases). V was pared by 0 bases and J by 6 bases, with 14 bases between. The CDR3 length is 15 residues. Germline values: CDR1 LGHNA, CDR2 YSLEER.

Written as DNA, the CDR3 is TGTGCCAGCAGCTTATCGGCCTTTGGATCCGATACGCAGTATTTT. As protein: CASSLSAFGSDTQYF. The rearrangement links TRBV7-9 to TRBJ2-3, with D unresolved. Trimming cost V 2 bases and J 6 bases, with 15 bases left between them. CDR3 length equals 15 residues. In germline, CDR1 is SEHNR, CDR2 FQNEAQ (reference sequence).

This clone appeared a few times. The chain links TRBV3-1 (or the pseudogene TRBV3-2) to TRBJ2-7; the match to TRBD2 covers 13 bases. CDR3 length: 16 amino acids. Germline V gives CDR1 LGHDT, CDR2 YNNKEL (reference sequence). J lost 4 bases, V lost 4 bases, and 7 bases had no gene match. For the CDR3, the DNA is TGTGCCAGCAGCCCCCGGACTAGCGGGAGCATTTACGAGCAGTACTTC. Translating gives CASSPRTSGSIYEQYF.

This clone was seen just once. CDR3 amino acids: CASRPTLAGYTDTQYF. The CDR3 nucleotides are TGTGCCAGCAGGCCAACACTAGCGGGGTACACAGATACGCAGTATTTT. The chain carries TRBV28 and TRBJ2-3; 10 positions agree with TRBD2. The CDR3 covers 16 residues. Losses at the gene ends were 6 bases for V and 2 bases for J; bases not matched to a gene: 8. CDR1 is MDHEN, CDR2 SYDVKM, per germline.

This clone appeared once. The V gene is TRBV29-1, the J gene TRBJ1-1, with D unclear. Germline V gene sequence: CDR1 SQVTM, CDR2 ANQGSEA. Trimming removed 4 bases from V and 5 bases from J, with 11 bases in between. The CDR3 is made up of 12 amino acids. In DNA, the CDR3 is TGCAGCGTTGTTCGGGGAGGGACTGAAGCTTTCTTT. Translation gives CSVVRGGTEAFF.